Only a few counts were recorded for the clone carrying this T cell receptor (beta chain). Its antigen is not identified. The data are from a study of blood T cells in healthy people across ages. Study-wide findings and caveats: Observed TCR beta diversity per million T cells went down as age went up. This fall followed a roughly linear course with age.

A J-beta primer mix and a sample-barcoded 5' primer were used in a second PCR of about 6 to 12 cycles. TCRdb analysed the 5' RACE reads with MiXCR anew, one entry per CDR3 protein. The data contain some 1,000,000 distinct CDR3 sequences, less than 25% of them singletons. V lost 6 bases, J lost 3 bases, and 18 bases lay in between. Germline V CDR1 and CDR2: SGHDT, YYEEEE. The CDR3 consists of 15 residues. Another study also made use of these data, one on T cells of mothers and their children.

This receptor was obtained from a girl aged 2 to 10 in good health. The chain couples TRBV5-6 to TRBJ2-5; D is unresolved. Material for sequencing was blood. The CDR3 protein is CASTRANGRKETQYF. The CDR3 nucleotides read TGTGCCAGCACCCGGGCGAACGGGCGGAAAGAGACCCAGTACTTC.